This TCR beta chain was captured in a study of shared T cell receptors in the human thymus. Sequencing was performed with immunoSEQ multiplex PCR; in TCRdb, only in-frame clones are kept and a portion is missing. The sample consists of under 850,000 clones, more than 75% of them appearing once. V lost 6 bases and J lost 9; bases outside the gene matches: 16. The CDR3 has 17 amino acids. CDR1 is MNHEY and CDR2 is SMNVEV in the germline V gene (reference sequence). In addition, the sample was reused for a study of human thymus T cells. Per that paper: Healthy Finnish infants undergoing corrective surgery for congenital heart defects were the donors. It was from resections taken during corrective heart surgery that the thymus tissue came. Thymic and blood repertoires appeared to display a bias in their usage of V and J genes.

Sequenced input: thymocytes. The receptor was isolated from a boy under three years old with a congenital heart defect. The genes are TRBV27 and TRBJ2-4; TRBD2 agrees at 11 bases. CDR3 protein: CASSLTSGESRVSIQYF. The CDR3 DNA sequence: TGTGCCAGCAGCCTGACTAGCGGGGAGTCCCGGGTTAGCATTCAGTACTTC.